A single sample is the source of the 32 T cell receptor beta chains below, sequenced in a study of blood T cell repertoires in COVID-19. Clones were sequenced by immunoSEQ multiplex PCR, and TCRdb holds only the in-frame ones, with some missing. Found here are 250,000 to 400,000 clones, approximately 88% of them singletons; the top ten hold approximately 1.8%. Sequencing input: peripheral blood. These receptor sequences come from a woman younger than 45 with COVID-19, enrolled during active disease.

The rearrangement joins TRBV7-2 to TRBJ2-6, with D uncertain. This CDR3 is built from 15 residues. Germline CDR1 is SGHTA and CDR2 is FQGNSA. V lost 2 bases and J lost 0, with 5 bases in between. The DNA for the CDR3 is TGTGCCAGCAGCTTAATTCACTCTGGGGCCAACGTCCTGACTTTC. The encoded protein is CASSLIHSGANVLTF.

This chain links TRBV28 with TRBJ1-2; no clear D. V lost 6 bases to trimming and J lost 4 bases, with 12 bases between them. This CDR3 contains 13 residues. Germline-derived CDR1 and CDR2 are MDHEN and SYDVKM. CDR3 nucleotide sequence: TGTGCCAGCAGGTCCCAGCGCGCCTATGGCTACACCTTC. This sequence encodes CASRSQRAYGYTF.

The chain has TRBV3-1 (or the pseudogene TRBV3-2) and TRBJ1-1; TRBD1 matches 12 bases. Germline CDR1 reads LGHDT; CDR2 reads YNNKEL (reference sequence). V shed 6 bases, J shed 4 bases, and the junction held 3 bases outside the gene matches. The CDR3 contains 14 residues. The CDR3 protein is CASRWGQGATEAFF. CDR3 nucleotides: TGTGCCAGCAGATGGGGACAGGGGGCCACTGAAGCTTTCTTT.

The chain uses TRBV3-1 (or the pseudogene TRBV3-2) and TRBJ2-3; D unclear. The germline gives CDR1 LGHDT, CDR2 YNNKEL (reference sequence). With 4 bases removed from V and 6 bases from J, the gap between germline ends came to 11 bases. The CDR3 totals 13 residues. DNA for the CDR3: TGTGCCAGCAGCCCCGCGTGGTCGGATACGCAGTATTTT. Translating it yields CASSPAWSDTQYF.

V usage is TRBV7-9 and J usage is TRBJ2-3; 8 nucleotides align to TRBD2. The CDR3 runs 15 residues. The junction had 9 bases not matched to a gene; V was cut back by 4 bases and J by 6 bases. Germline loops: CDR1 SEHNR, CDR2 FQNEAQ (reference sequence). In DNA form, the CDR3 reads TGTGCCAGCAGCTCCTGGGCGGGGGGCTTGGATACGCAGTATTTT. Translated: CASSSWAGGLDTQYF.

In this sample, this clone turned up a few times. This chain connects TRBV6-4 to TRBJ2-1; 10 bases agree with TRBD1. CDR1 MRHNA and CDR2 SNTAGT come from the germline V gene. The V segment lost 5 bases and the J segment 4 bases; nucleotides outside the gene matches: 8. The CDR3 length is 16 residues. The CDR3 bases are TGTGCCAGCAGTCGGACAGGGGGAGAGGGTTACAATGAGCAGTTCTTC. Protein product: CASSRTGGEGYNEQFF.

This clone occurred a few times. V usage is TRBV7-2 and J usage is TRBJ1-2; D remains ambiguous. Germline V gene sequence: CDR1 SGHTA, CDR2 FQGNSA. This CDR3 region has 15 residues. Trimming took 5 bases from V and 4 from J, leaving 17 bases between them. CDR3 loop: CASSPGEGPRYGYTF. In DNA form, the CDR3 reads TGTGCCAGCAGCCCCGGGGAGGGCCCCCGCTATGGCTACACCTTC. The entire variable domain, with the rest obtained from reference TRBV7-2 and TRBJ1-2, is as follows: GAGVSQSPSNKVTEKGKDVELRCDPISGHTALYWYRQSLGQGLEFLIYFQGNSAPDKSGLPSDRFSAERTGGSVSTLTIQRTQQEDSAVYLCASSPGEGPRYGYTFGSGTRLTVV.

V usage is TRBV6-5 and J usage is TRBJ1-2; D gene unclear. Per the germline V gene, CDR1 is MNHEY and CDR2 is SVGAGI. CDR3 length: 13 residues. V dropped 2 bases and J dropped 5 bases, with 9 bases sitting between them. The CDR3 here is CASSYGQVYGYTF. Here the CDR3 DNA reads TGTGCCAGCAGTTACGGGCAGGTGTATGGCTACACCTTC.

CDR3 in DNA: TGTGCCATCAGTGAGTCTCTCAATCAGCCCCAGCATTTT. It encodes CAISESLNQPQHF. This rearrangement joins TRBV10-3 to TRBJ1-5, with D unclear. V lost 0 bases, J lost 3 bases, and 3 bases lay in between. In germline, CDR1 is ENHRY, CDR2 SYGVKD. The CDR3 has 13 residues.

This clone was recorded a few times. The chain employs TRBV4-2 and TRBJ2-7; 15 nucleotides align to TRBD2. This CDR3 has 18 amino acids. Germline CDR1 reads LGHNA; CDR2 reads YNFKEQ. V gave up 0 bases and J gave up 5 bases; unmatched junction bases: 8. In DNA form, the CDR3 reads TGTGCCAGCAGCCAAGATGGGACTAGCGGGGGGACTGGCCACGAGCAGTACTTC. Residues: CASSQDGTSGGTGHEQYF.

This sequence joins TRBV12-3 or TRBV12-4 and TRBJ2-7, with TRBD2 matching 8 bases. J was trimmed by 3 bases and V by 3 bases; bases with no gene match: 1. The CDR3 contains 13 residues. The CDR3 bases are TGTGCCAGCAGTTTCGCGGGAGGCTACGAGCAGTACGTC. It yields the protein CASSFAGGYEQYV.

This chain joins TRBV6-6 and TRBJ2-1; 12 bases agree with TRBD2. The J segment lost 5 bases and the V segment lost 5 bases, leaving 4 bases of the junction unmatched. The CDR3 loop spans 15 amino acids. Germline V lookup: CDR1 MNHNY, CDR2 SVGAGI (reference sequence). In nucleotides, the CDR3 is TGTGCCAGCAGTCTCCTAGCGGGGGGGGACAATGAGCAGTTCTTC. Protein sequence: CASSLLAGGDNEQFF.

The rearrangement links TRBV28 to TRBJ1-6; TRBD1 might be the D (6 bases). Germline V CDR1 and CDR2: MDHEN, SYDVKM. V lost 6 bases to trimming and J lost 4 bases, with 13 bases between them. CDR3 length: 15 amino acids. The CDR3 spells CASRPQGIYNSPLHF. The CDR3 DNA follows: TGTGCCAGCAGACCACAGGGTATTTATAATTCACCCCTCCACTTT.

The V and J genes are TRBV7-8 and TRBJ1-2, with D possibly matching TRBD1 (5 bases). CDR1 and CDR2 (germline): SGHVS, FQNEAQ. CDR3 length equals 16 residues. The germline V and J ends were trimmed by 1 base and 8 bases, with 20 bases remaining between them. CDR3 in amino acids: CASSLGGVGQPFGYTF. The CDR3 nucleotides read TGTGCCAGCAGCTTAGGGGGGGTTGGGCAGCCCTTCGGCTACACCTTC.

The rearrangement links TRBV25-1 to TRBJ1-2; TRBD1 aligns across 10 bases. With 7 bases clipped from V and 5 bases from J, the junction kept 7 bases outside the gene matches. Germline CDR1 and CDR2: MGHDK and SYGVNS. The CDR3 runs 14 residues. In DNA, the CDR3 is TGTGCCAGCACTCCCGGACAGGGGGGTTATGGCTACACCTTC. Protein product: CASTPGQGGYGYTF.

V is TRBV7-2 and J is TRBJ1-3; weak D call: TRBD1 (5 bases). The CDR3 consists of 14 residues. V was clipped by 5 bases and J by 0 bases, with 8 bases between them. Looked up from germline, CDR1 is SGHTA and CDR2 is FQGNSA. In DNA form, the CDR3 reads TGTGCCAGCAGCGGGGGGATCTCTGGAAACACCATATATTTT. It codes for CASSGGISGNTIYF.

Only one count was recorded for this clone. CDR3 DNA sequence: TGTGCCAGTAAAATTGAGGGCTACGGAAACACCATATATTTT. Protein product: CASKIEGYGNTIYF. The chain joins TRBV19 to TRBJ1-3; D is unclear. There are 14 residues in the CDR3. Germline V CDR1 and CDR2: LNHDA, SQIVND (reference sequence). With 7 bases removed from V and 4 bases from J, the gap between germline ends came to 14 bases.

The chain couples TRBV5-5 to TRBJ2-2; no clear D gene. The CDR3 spans 16 residues. V was trimmed by 4 bases and J by 4 bases, leaving 17 bases between them. Germline-derived CDR1 and CDR2 are SGHKS and YYEKEE (reference sequence). The CDR3: CASSPTHSVVTGELFF. CDR3 DNA: TGTGCCAGCAGCCCAACCCACTCCGTGGTCACCGGGGAGCTGTTTTTT. Using reference TRBV5-5 and TRBJ2-2 for the parts outside the CDR3, the full variable domain is DAGVTQSPTHLIKTRGQQVTLRCSPISGHKSVSWYQQVLGQGPQFIFQYYEKEERGRGNFPDRFSARQFPNYSSELNVNALLLGDSALYLCASSPTHSVVTGELFFGEGSRLTVL.

V usage is TRBV2 and J usage is TRBJ2-1, with 7 nucleotides matching TRBD1. The junction had 12 bases not matched to a gene; V was cut back by 4 bases and J by 6 bases. CDR1 is SNHLY and CDR2 is FYNNEI in the germline V gene. The CDR3 length is 16 residues. The CDR3 spells CASSVPRDSPGNEQFF. Written as DNA, the CDR3 is TGTGCCAGCAGTGTCCCCCGGGACAGCCCAGGCAATGAGCAGTTCTTC.

The rearrangement uses TRBV11-3 and TRBJ1-1; the match to TRBD1 covers 7 bases. The ends lost 5 bases at V and 2 bases at J; junction bases unmatched: 5. This CDR3 region has 14 residues. CDR1 and CDR2 (germline): SGHNT, YENEEA. CDR3 sequence reads: CASSTGTVNTEAFF. The CDR3 bases are TGTGCCAGCAGCACCGGGACAGTAAACACTGAAGCTTTCTTT. The entire variable domain, with the rest obtained from reference TRBV11-3 and TRBJ1-1, is as follows: EAGVVQSPRYKIIEKKQPVAFWCNPISGHNTLYWYLQNLGQGPELLIRYENEEAVDDSQLPKDRFSAERLKGVDSTLKIQPAELGDSAVYLCASSTGTVNTEAFFGQGTRLTVV.

V gene TRBV10-3 combines with J gene TRBJ2-1; 16 bases agree with TRBD2. This CDR3 has 20 amino acids. Germline CDR1 and CDR2: ENHRY and SYGVKD. The V segment lost 4 bases and the J segment 4 bases; nucleotides outside the gene matches: 13. CDR3 region: CAISGSGTSGGAGFYNEQFF. For the CDR3, the DNA is TGTGCCATCAGTGGGTCCGGGACTAGCGGGGGGGCCGGGTTTTACAATGAGCAGTTCTTC.

The chain recombines TRBV7-9 with TRBJ1-4; 7 nucleotides line up with TRBD1. From germline, CDR1 is SEHNR and CDR2 FQNEAQ (reference sequence). The J segment lost 7 bases and the V segment lost 1 base, leaving 3 bases of the junction unmatched. The CDR3 covers 14 residues. The CDR3 region is CASSLDQGVEKLFF. The CDR3 DNA is TGTGCCAGCAGCTTAGACCAGGGGGTTGAAAAACTGTTTTTT.

The chain has TRBV27 and TRBJ2-3; D gene uncertain. The V end lost 2 bases, the J end lost 4 bases, and 10 bases lay between the germline ends. Germline-derived CDR1 and CDR2 are MNHEY and SMNVEV (reference sequence). CDR3 length equals 14 residues. The CDR3 loop is CASSLAQTADTQYF. The CDR3 nucleotides are TGTGCCAGCAGTTTAGCCCAGACTGCAGATACGCAGTATTTT.

The V call is TRBV6-5, the J call TRBJ1-6; no reliable D call. This CDR3 region has 12 residues. Trimming stripped 6 bases from V and 7 bases from J, with 7 bases between. Per germline, CDR1 MNHEY and CDR2 SVGAGI. The CDR3, as DNA: TGTGCCAGCAGGACACGGAATTCACCCCTCCACTTT. Translating it yields CASRTRNSPLHF.

This chain joins TRBV5-4 and TRBJ1-1; D gene unclear. This CDR3 comprises 13 residues. Germline CDR1 SGHNT, CDR2 YYREEE (reference sequence). Trimming pared 1 base from V and 2 bases from J, leaving 6 bases between. CDR3 sequence reads: CASSLNLNTEAFF. Written as DNA, the CDR3 is TGTGCCAGCAGCTTGAATCTTAACACTGAAGCTTTCTTT.

This clone occurred once. The rearrangement uses TRBV5-1 and TRBJ2-3, with TRBD2 identical over 7 bases. Per germline, CDR1 SGHRS and CDR2 YFSETQ. V gave up 1 base and J gave up 1 base; unmatched junction bases: 3. The CDR3 covers 15 residues. The CDR3 region is CASSLQLAGTDTQYF. The CDR3 DNA is TGCGCCAGCAGCTTGCAGCTAGCGGGCACAGATACGCAGTATTTT.

The chain has TRBV5-5 and TRBJ1-1; 7 bases line up with TRBD1. Germline CDR1 and CDR2: SGHKS and YYEKEE (reference sequence). Unmatched junction bases numbered 14, after V lost 6 bases and J lost 6 bases. The CDR3 totals 15 residues. CDR3 loop: CASTPVGTEFAEAFF. CDR3 sequence (DNA): TGTGCCAGCACCCCAGTGGGGACAGAGTTCGCTGAAGCTTTCTTT. Using reference TRBV5-5 and TRBJ1-1 for the parts outside the CDR3, the full variable domain is DAGVTQSPTHLIKTRGQQVTLRCSPISGHKSVSWYQQVLGQGPQFIFQYYEKEERGRGNFPDRFSARQFPNYSSELNVNALLLGDSALYLCASTPVGTEFAEAFFGQGTRLTVV.

This clone has a single count. J is TRBJ2-3 and V is TRBV15, with D maybe TRBD1 (5 bases). With 5 bases removed from V and 10 bases from J, the gap between germline ends came to 16 bases. The CDR3 contains 13 residues. From germline, CDR1 is LNHNV and CDR2 YYDKDF (reference sequence). In DNA, the CDR3 is TGTGCCACCAGCGGGGCCCTGCTGTGGGCGCAGTATTTT. Translating gives CATSGALLWAQYF. Filled out from reference TRBV15 and TRBJ2-3, the complete variable domain reads DAMVIQNPRYQVTQFGKPVTLSCSQTLNHNVMYWYQQKSSQAPKLLFHYYDKDFNNEADTPDNFQSRRPNTSFCFLDIRSPGLGDTAMYLCATSGALLWAQYFGPGTRLTVL.

The chain uses TRBV2 and TRBJ1-1; 10 bases are shared with TRBD1. V was clipped by 10 bases and J by 5 bases; unmatched bases: 7. This CDR3 is 13 amino acids long. The germline gives CDR1 SNHLY, CDR2 FYNNEI. The CDR3 here is CAIRQGAQTEAFF. CDR3 bases: TGTGCCATCAGACAGGGGGCGCAAACTGAAGCTTTCTTT.

This CDR3 reads CASKNPTGGYTEAFF. Here the CDR3 DNA reads TGTGCCAGCAAAAACCCGACAGGGGGTTACACTGAAGCTTTCTTT. The rearrangement joins TRBV6-5 to TRBJ1-1; 9 bases match TRBD1. Germline loops: CDR1 MNHEY, CDR2 SVGAGI. The CDR3 is 15 residues long. V dropped 7 bases and J dropped 3; count of bases not matched to a gene: 9.

V usage is TRBV9 and J usage is TRBJ1-2, with 11 bases fitting TRBD1. CDR3 length: 15 amino acids. J lost 5 bases, V lost 3 bases, and 6 bases had no gene match. Germline V gene sequence: CDR1 SGDLS, CDR2 YYNGEE. CDR3 amino acids: CASSAAGQGVYGYTF. The CDR3 DNA reads as TGTGCCAGCAGCGCCGCGGGACAGGGGGTTTATGGCTACACCTTC.

This sequence joins TRBV9 and TRBJ1-5; no reliable D call. Germline V gives CDR1 SGDLS, CDR2 YYNGEE. The CDR3 covers 15 residues. V lost 4 bases and J 0 bases, leaving 11 bases between the germline ends. The CDR3 DNA sequence: TGTGCCAGCAGCAAGTCAGGATATAGCAATCAGCCCCAGCATTTT. Amino acids: CASSKSGYSNQPQHF.